What follows is one TCR beta chain and its context. Only in-frame clones appear in the TCRdb table, and some are missing; sequencing was by immunoSEQ multiplex PCR. Among some 100,000 clones listed, around 80% were seen once. The sample is drawn from a study of blood T cell repertoires in COVID-19. In the study overall: Spain, Italy and the United States supplied samples that represented acute and convalescent COVID-19.

The CDR3 totals 14 residues. The V gene's germline CDR1 is SGHNT and CDR2 YYREEE (reference sequence). V lost 9 bases, J lost 1 base, and 8 bases stayed unmatched. The TCR sequence derives from a man aged 50-59 years with active or convalescent COVID-19. The source material was peripheral blood. The V call is TRBV5-4, the J call TRBJ2-7, with TRBD1 matching 9 bases. CDR3 DNA sequence: TGTGCCACCCACCTGGACAGGGGATCCTACGAGCAGTACTTC. This translates into CATHLDRGSYEQYF.